This TCR beta chain came from a study of beta chain features in type 1 diabetes. The CDR3 spans 12 residues. Germline CDR1 SNHLY, CDR2 FYNNEI. V shed 6 bases, J shed 8 bases, and the junction held 4 bases outside the gene matches. Investigators reverse transcribed all isolated RNA, so they sequenced expressed TCRB transcripts. Here immunoSEQ multiplex PCR was the method, and the copy in TCRdb shows in-frame clones only, minus some. The sample consists of about 240,000 clones, less than 35% of them appearing once. Study-wide results and caveats: The cDNA sequencing approach could over-represent high-TCR-expressing cells.

With regard to this clone: Its antigen is currently unknown.

The sequence derives from a man aged 30-40 years in good health. The chain has TRBV2 and TRBJ2-1, with TRBD1 matching over 7 bases. Specimen: central memory CD4+ T cells from blood. In DNA, the CDR3 is TGTGCCAGCAGCACAGGGGTTGATGAGCAGTTCTTC. It codes for CASSTGVDEQFF.